The rows below give T cell receptor beta chains drawn from one sample of a study of blood T cell repertoires in COVID-19. Sequencing used immunoSEQ multiplex PCR; TCRdb keeps in-frame clones, though not all of them. The sample comprises hundreds of thousands of clones, 88% of which are singletons, and 2% rests with the top ten. Specimen: PBMCs or T cells enriched from blood (not recorded which). These receptor sequences come from a woman aged 60 to 75 in a cohort exposed to, infected with or recovered from COVID-19 (not recorded which). Both conserved end residues are part of each CDR3. D genes are given only for firm matches. Clone size is given for some rows only: seen once, a few or many times, or a class if the clone is expanded.

>.|TRBJ1-2|TRBV7-9|14|few
TGTGCCAGCAGCCCCACAACAGCGGGAAGTGGCTACACCTTC
CASSPTTAGSGYTF
>TRBD1|TRBJ1-5|TRBV19|15|few
TGTGCCAGTAGTATGCCGGACAGGGGTGATCAGCCCCAGCATTTT
CASSMPDRGDQPQHF
>.|TRBJ2-1|TRBV5-1|16|.
TGCGCCAGCAGCTTGCCCAGAGGGACTTCGGTCGAAGAGCAGTTCTTC
CASSLPRGTSVEEQFF
>.|TRBJ1-2|TRBV30|12|.
TGTGCCTGGAGTAGCAGGCTCTATGGCTACACCTTC
CAWSSRLYGYTF
>.|TRBJ2-3|TRBV27|16|.
TGTGCCAGCAGTAGAGGACGTGTGGACTTCACAGATACGCAGTATTTT
CASSRGRVDFTDTQYF
>.|TRBJ1-4|TRBV28|16|.
TGTGCCAGCAGTCCCGTCGTCGGGGGATGGAATGAAAAACTGTTTTTT
CASSPVVGGWNEKLFF
>.|TRBJ1-6|TRBV28|19|once
TGTGCCAGCAGTTTGGGAGGGGCCGTTACGAGCTCCTATAATTCACCCCTCCACTTT
CASSLGGAVTSSYNSPLHF
>.|TRBJ2-7|TRBV6-5|12|.
TGTGCCAGCAGCCGAGGCCCCTACGAGCAGTACTTC
CASSRGPYEQYF
>TRBD1|TRBJ2-5|TRBV9|16|.
TGTGCCAGCAGCCCCCGGACAGGGAGGTCGCAAGAGACCCAGTACTTC
CASSPRTGRSQETQYF
>TRBD1|TRBJ1-5|TRBV7-2|16|.
TGTGCCAGCAGCCCTAAGACAGGGTCGGGCAATCAGCCCCAGCATTTT
CASSPKTGSGNQPQHF
>.|TRBJ1-1|TRBV5-1|13|.
TGCGCCAGCAGCTTAACATTGAACACTGAAGCTTTCTTT
CASSLTLNTEAFF
>TRBD1|TRBJ2-1|TRBV9|15|.
TGTGCCAGCAGCTCCCGGGACAGGGGGTACAATGAGCAGTTCTTC
CASSSRDRGYNEQFF
>TRBD1|TRBJ2-1|TRBV6-5|12|.
TGTGCCAGCAGTAGGACAGGACCCGAGCAGTTCTTC
CASSRTGPEQFF
>TRBD1|TRBJ2-7|TRBV6-2/TRBV6-3|12|.
TGTGCCAGCAGCTATACAACCGGGACAGGGGACTTC
CASSYTTGTGDF
>.|TRBJ1-5|TRBV28|14|.
TGTGCCAGCAGTCGCAGGGACTTTAATCAGCCCCAGCATTTT
CASSRRDFNQPQHF
>.|TRBJ1-5|TRBV15|16|.
TGTGCCACCAGCAGGGGCCGCAGGGGAGGCAATCAGCCCCAGCATTTT
CATSRGRRGGNQPQHF
>.|TRBJ2-7|TRBV9|15|.
TGTGCCAGCAGCGTAGACCTCGGGAGTAGGTACGAGCAGTACTTC
CASSVDLGSRYEQYF
>.|TRBJ2-4|TRBV10-3|15|few
TGTGCCATCAGTGAGTCAGGACAGAATGAAAACATTCAGTACTTC
CAISESGQNENIQYF
>.|TRBJ1-4|TRBV6-5|16|.
TGTGCCAGCAGTTACGGCGGGGGGGCAACTAATGAAAAACTGTTTTTT
CASSYGGGATNEKLFF
>.|TRBJ2-1|TRBV11-2|15|.
TGTGCCAGCAGCTTAGAAACTATAGCCGGCAATGAGCAGTTCTTC
CASSLETIAGNEQFF
>.|TRBJ1-1|TRBV28|15|once
TGTGCCAGCAGTCTCCGCCCCAGGGTGGGTGCTGAAGCTTTCTTT
CASSLRPRVGAEAFF
>TRBD1|TRBJ2-7|TRBV19|15|.
TGTGCCAGTAGTATAAAGGGGACAGGGGGCTACGAGCAGTACTTC
CASSIKGTGGYEQYF
>.|TRBJ2-2|TRBV27|14|few
TGTGCCAGCAGTTTAAACCCGGGCACCGGGGAGCTGTTTTTT
CASSLNPGTGELFF
>.|TRBJ1-2|TRBV28|13|.
TGTGCCATTAACGGAGGACCTAACTATGGCTACACCTTC
CAINGGPNYGYTF
>TRBD2|TRBJ2-1|TRBV5-4|16|.
TGTGCCAGCAGTATGACGTGGACTAGCGGGAGCAATGAGCAGTTCTTC
CASSMTWTSGSNEQFF
>TRBD1|TRBJ1-1|TRBV28|14|.
TGTGCCAGCAGTTTACTGGACAGGGGGGGAAAAGCTTTCTTT
CASSLLDRGGKAFF
>TRBD2|TRBJ2-1|TRBV7-2|15|.
TGTGCCAGCAGCTTAAGTCCAGCGGGAAGCTATGAGCAGTTCTTC
CASSLSPAGSYEQFF
>TRBD2|TRBJ2-5|TRBV11-2|17|.
TGTGCCAGCAGCTTAGGATGGCTAGCGGGGCACCAAGAGACCCAGTACTTC
CASSLGWLAGHQETQYF
>TRBD1|TRBJ2-3|TRBV6-6|14|.
TGTGCCAGCAACGACCTGGACAGGGGTGTTACGCAGTATTTT
CASNDLDRGVTQYF
>TRBD1|TRBJ2-5|TRBV28|15|once
TGTGCCAGCAGCCTACCGGGACAGATACAAGAGACCCAGTACTTC
CASSLPGQIQETQYF
>TRBD1|TRBJ1-4|TRBV5-4|16|.
TGTGCCAGCAGCTTTGACAGGGGGGCCACCGTGGAGAAACTGTTTTTT
CASSFDRGATVEKLFF
>.|TRBJ1-1|TRBV30|13|.
TGTGCCTGGAGTGCGGACAGATCCACTGAAGCTTTCTTT
CAWSADRSTEAFF
>.|TRBJ2-7|TRBV6-5|12|.
TGTGCCAGCAGTTTCCCTTTCTACGAGCAGTACTTC
CASSFPFYEQYF
>.|TRBJ2-5|TRBV7-6|12|.
TGTGCCAGCAGCTCCCCGCAAGAGACCCAGTACTTC
CASSSPQETQYF
>.|TRBJ1-1|TRBV19|17|.
TGTGCCAGTAGTATCTTCAGAGGGCAGGGGAGGAACACTGAAGCTTTCTTT
CASSIFRGQGRNTEAFF
>.|TRBJ1-1|TRBV20-1|12|.
TGCAGTGCTAGTCGGGGAGGTACTGAAGCTTTCTTT
CSASRGGTEAFF
>TRBD1|TRBJ1-1|TRBV28|15|.
TGTGCCAGCAGTGATTACCCGAGGACAGGGTCTGAAGCTTTCTTT
CASSDYPRTGSEAFF
>.|TRBJ1-5|TRBV5-6|14|.
TGTGCCAGCAGCTTGGCACAGCAAAGTCAGCCCCAGCATTTT
CASSLAQQSQPQHF
>.|TRBJ1-4|TRBV28|17|.
TGTGCCAGCAGTTTAGGTCTGAAGGGGTCAACTAATGAAAAACTGTTTTTT
CASSLGLKGSTNEKLFF
>.|TRBJ1-1|TRBV7-2|15|once
TGTGCCAGCAGCTTATTTTGGAGCCTGAACACTGAAGCTTTCTTT
CASSLFWSLNTEAFF
>TRBD1|TRBJ2-1|TRBV2|16|.
TGTGCCAGCAGTGAAGGGTACAGGGGGTCCCACAATGAGCAGTTCTTC
CASSEGYRGSHNEQFF
>TRBD2|TRBJ2-5|TRBV2|14|.
TGTGCCAGCAGAGCCGGGACTAGGAAAGAGACCCAGTACTTC
CASRAGTRKETQYF
>.|TRBJ2-5|TRBV6-5|13|.
TGTGCCAGCAGTAGGACGGGAAAAGAGACCCAGTACTTC
CASSRTGKETQYF
>.|TRBJ1-1|TRBV11-2|15|.
TGTGCCAGCAGCTTACTGACAGGAGTGAACACTGAAGCTTTCTTT
CASSLLTGVNTEAFF
>.|TRBJ1-6|TRBV27|12|.
TGTGCCAGCAGTTCATATAATTCACCCCTCCACTTT
CASSSYNSPLHF
>.|TRBJ2-3|TRBV9|15|.
TGTGCCAGCAGCGTAGCTATGAGATCTTCAGATACGCAGTATTTT
CASSVAMRSSDTQYF
>.|TRBJ1-6|TRBV7-9|15|.
TGTGCCAGCAGCTTATCCAGCTCCTATAATTCACCCCTCCACTTT
CASSLSSSYNSPLHF
>TRBD1|TRBJ2-7|TRBV7-2|15|.
TGTGCCAGCAGCTTACTGTCAGGGGGACAGGACGAGCAGTACTTC
CASSLLSGGQDEQYF
>TRBD2|TRBJ2-7|TRBV3-1/TRBV3-2|18|.
TGTGCCAGCAGTCGTCAGGGGCGCGGAGCGGGAGGCCCTTACGAGCAGTACTTC
CASSRQGRGAGGPYEQYF
>TRBD1|TRBJ2-7|TRBV7-9|15|.
TGTGCCAGCAGTGTCGGGACAGGGGGCTCCTACGAGCAGTACTTC
CASSVGTGGSYEQYF
>.|TRBJ2-7|TRBV28|13|.
TGTGCCAGCAGTAGACGCCAGGGGTCCGAGCAGTACTTC
CASSRRQGSEQYF
>.|TRBJ2-7|TRBV13|17|.
TGTGCCAGCAGCTCCCACTTCTCTAAGGGGCGGCCCTACGAGCAGTACTTC
CASSSHFSKGRPYEQYF
>TRBD1|TRBJ1-5|TRBV5-4|18|.
TGTGCCAGCAGCCCTCGGGACAGGGGGCCTTCAAGCAATCAGCCCCAGCATTTT
CASSPRDRGPSSNQPQHF
>.|TRBJ1-3|TRBV28|12|.
TGTGCCAGCAGTGTAACTGGAAACACCATATATTTT
CASSVTGNTIYF